These T cell receptor beta chains were read from a single sample in a study of blood T cell repertoires in COVID-19. The data were produced by immunoSEQ multiplex PCR, yet TCRdb's version contains in-frame clones alone and is incomplete. The sample shows approximately 270,000 clones, approximately 86% of them seen only once. The source material was peripheral blood. The origin of the receptors is a human donor with COVID-19, enrolled during active disease. The donor label of this sample is uncertain. Both conserved end residues are part of each CDR3. D genes are given only for firm matches. Size is stated for part of the rows, as once, few or many counts, or as a class when the clone is expanded.

size,V,J,D,length,CDR3,DNA
NA,TRBV19,TRBJ1-1,NA,13,CASGRQVNTEAFF,TGTGCCAGTGGTAGACAGGTCAACACTGAAGCTTTCTTT
once,TRBV14,TRBJ1-1,NA,12,CASSPLDREAFF,TGTGCCAGCAGCCCGCTCGACAGGGAAGCTTTCTTT
NA,TRBV5-1,TRBJ2-6,NA,14,CASRVRAGANVLTF,TGCGCCAGCAGAGTCAGGGCTGGGGCCAACGTCCTGACTTTC
NA,TRBV5-8,TRBJ1-6,TRBD1,17,CASSIDRGTSYNSPLHF,TGTGCCAGCAGCATAGACAGGGGTACCTCCTATAATTCACCCCTCCACTTT
NA,TRBV3-1/TRBV3-2,TRBJ2-1,NA,14,CASSPPVDFNEQFF,TGTGCCAGCAGCCCCCCCGTAGACTTTAATGAGCAGTTCTTC
NA,TRBV6-2/TRBV6-3,TRBJ2-7,TRBD1,14,CASSYGTVPYEQYF,TGTGCCAGCAGTTACGGGACAGTTCCCTACGAGCAGTACTTC
NA,TRBV7-3,TRBJ2-1,TRBD2,18,CASSLGTSGRELYNEQFF,TGTGCCAGCAGCCTCGGGACTAGCGGGAGGGAACTCTACAATGAGCAGTTCTTC
NA,TRBV3-1/TRBV3-2,TRBJ1-1,NA,12,CASSPPEGMAFF,TGTGCCAGCAGCCCCCCTGAGGGAATGGCTTTCTTT
NA,TRBV6-1,TRBJ1-1,NA,14,CASSEISLEAEAFF,TGTGCCAGCAGTGAAATCTCACTCGAGGCTGAAGCTTTCTTT
NA,TRBV7-8,TRBJ2-3,TRBD2,16,CASSLVGGSGSDTQYF,TGTGCCAGCAGCTTAGTTGGCGGGAGTGGTTCAGATACGCAGTATTTT
NA,TRBV3-1/TRBV3-2,TRBJ2-2,NA,14,CASSQGRNTGELFF,TGTGCCAGCAGCCAGGGGAGGAACACCGGGGAGCTGTTTTTT